The source of this T cell receptor (beta chain) is a study of Graves' ophthalmopathy and Graves' hyperthyroidism. Researchers took RNA transcripts and amplified TCR beta CDR3 regions from them. After a first-round RT-PCR with HTBI primers, a second-round multiplex PCR was run. TCRdb processed the multiplex PCR reads anew with MiXCR; each CDR3 protein has one entry. This sample carries around 1,200,000 distinct CDR3 sequences, 36% of them seen once, and the ten largest clones take around 10%. This clonotype was detected many times. The germline CDR1 and CDR2 sequences are SSHAT and FNYEAQ (reference sequence). V lost 6 bases, J lost 3 bases, and 15 bases lay in between. The CDR3 loop spans 14 amino acids.

The sample taken for sequencing was peripheral blood or thyroid tissue (not recorded which). The clonotype comes from an adult man with Graves' hyperthyroidism. The chain joins TRBV7-7 to TRBJ2-7, with D hard to call. The CDR3, as DNA: TGTGCCAGCAGTAGCCGGGCGCCAGGCTACGAGCAGTACTTC. Its protein is CASSSRAPGYEQYF.